The clone carrying this T cell receptor (beta chain) was picked up a small number of times. Its antigen remains unidentified. CDR3 size: 14 residues. Germline V CDR1 and CDR2: WSHSY, SAAADI. J gave up 5 bases and V 5 bases, and 7 bases lay outside the gene matches. This specimen belongs to a study of cytomegalovirus exposure and HLA in healthy donors. Overall study findings and caveats: In a later analysis, a missense DCLRE1C variant was linked to TCR beta V- and J-gene trimming.

The PCR had 60 Vbeta and 13 Jbeta primers. As handled by the study authors: There were about 80 million unique TCR beta chains by a later count, and some 11 million of them were shared. Libraries were prepared by immunoSEQ multiplex PCR; TCRdb keeps only in-frame clonotypes and omits some of them. The V and J calls and the clone size are those of that table, but D and trimming were determined from the DNA. This sample has some 170,000 clones; around 80% occur once, and the top ten carry approximately 2.3%. V and J are TRBV10-2 and TRBJ2-5; 8 bases line up with TRBD1. The sequenced material came from PBMCs. The clonotype comes from a man aged 35 to 55 in good health and CMV-seronegative. The CDR3 spells CASSRQGAYETQYF. CDR3 nucleotide sequence: TGCGCCAGCAGTCGCCAGGGGGCGTATGAGACCCAGTACTTC.